This TCR beta chain was recorded in a study of blood T cell repertoires in COVID-19. Study in general: T cells, B-cell-depleted T cells, or PBMCs supplied cDNA or gDNA.

The data were produced by immunoSEQ multiplex PCR, yet TCRdb's version contains in-frame clones alone and is incomplete. The data show about 130,000 clones, about 80% seen once. With V trimmed by 5 bases and J by 3 bases, 0 bases remained unmatched. This CDR3 comprises 12 residues. Germline assignment: CDR1 SGHVS and CDR2 FQNEAQ. The rearrangement uses TRBV7-8 and TRBJ2-7; 8 nucleotides agree with TRBD2. The receptor was isolated from a woman in her 50s with acute or convalescent COVID-19. The sample was peripheral blood. This CDR3 reads CASSGTSYEQYF. The DNA of the CDR3 is TGTGCCAGCAGCGGGACTAGCTACGAGCAGTACTTC.